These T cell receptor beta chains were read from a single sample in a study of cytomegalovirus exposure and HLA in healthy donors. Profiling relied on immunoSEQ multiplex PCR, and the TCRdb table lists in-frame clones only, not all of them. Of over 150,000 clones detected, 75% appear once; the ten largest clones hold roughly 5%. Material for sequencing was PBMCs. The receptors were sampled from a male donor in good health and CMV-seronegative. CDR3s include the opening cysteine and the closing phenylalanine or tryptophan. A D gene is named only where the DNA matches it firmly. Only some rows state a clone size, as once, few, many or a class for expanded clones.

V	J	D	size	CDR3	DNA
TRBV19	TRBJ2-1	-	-	CASTRRQESSYNEQFF	TGTGCCAGTACTCGCAGACAGGAGAGCTCCTACAATGAGCAGTTCTTC
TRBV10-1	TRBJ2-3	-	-	CASSEPLTDTQYF	TGCGCCAGCAGTGAGCCACTCACAGATACGCAGTATTTT
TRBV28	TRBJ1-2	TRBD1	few	CASRSADRVYGYTF	TGTGCCAGCAGATCTGCTGACAGGGTCTATGGCTACACCTTC
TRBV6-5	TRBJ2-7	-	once	CASSYSSAGLYEQYF	TGTGCCAGCAGTTACTCGTCGGCGGGATTATACGAGCAGTACTTC
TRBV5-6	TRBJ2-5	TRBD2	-	CASSLESWTSGRVQYF	TGTGCCAGCAGCTTGGAGTCGTGGACTAGCGGGAGGGTGCAGTACTTC
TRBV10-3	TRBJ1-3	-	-	CAIADGGNTIYF	TGTGCCATCGCTGATGGGGGGAACACCATATATTTT
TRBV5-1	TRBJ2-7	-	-	CASSKQGDEQYF	TGCGCCAGCTCAAAACAGGGCGACGAGCAGTACTTC
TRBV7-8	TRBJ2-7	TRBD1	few	CASSVGTGHSYEQYF	TGTGCCAGCAGCGTCGGGACAGGTCACTCCTACGAGCAGTACTTC
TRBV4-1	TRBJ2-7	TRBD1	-	CASSSPGTGVQEQYF	TGCGCCAGCAGCTCCCCCGGGACAGGGGTTCAAGAGCAGTACTTC
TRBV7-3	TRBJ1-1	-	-	CASSQDRYTEAFF	TGTGCCAGCAGCCAGGACAGATACACTGAAGCTTTCTTT
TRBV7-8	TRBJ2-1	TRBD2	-	CASSASGSRYNEQFF	TGTGCCAGCAGCGCTAGCGGGAGTAGGTACAATGAGCAGTTCTTC
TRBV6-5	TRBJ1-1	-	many	CASSYSSAGLTEAFF	TGTGCCAGCAGTTACTCGTCCGCAGGGTTGACTGAAGCTTTCTTT
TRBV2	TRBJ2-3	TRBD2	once	CASRSTSGGSDTQYF	TGTGCCAGCAGATCCACAAGCGGGGGTTCAGATACGCAGTATTTT
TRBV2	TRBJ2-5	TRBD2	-	CASPPGGAGLAGTEYKETQYF	TGTGCCAGCCCCCCAGGGGGGGCGGGACTAGCGGGGACAGAATACAAAGAGACCCAGTACTTC
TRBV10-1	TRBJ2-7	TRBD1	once	CASSPQGIDYEQYF	TGCGCCAGCAGTCCACAGGGGATCGATTACGAGCAGTACTTC
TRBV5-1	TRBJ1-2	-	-	CASSVVPPREPGGYTF	TGCGCCAGCAGCGTGGTCCCCCCCCGGGAACCGGGGGGCTACACCTTC
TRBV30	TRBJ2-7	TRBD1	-	CAWSVRDRGRYEQYF	TGTGCCTGGAGTGTACGGGACAGGGGGAGGTACGAGCAGTACTTC
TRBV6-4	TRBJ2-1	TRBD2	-	CASSASGRALYNEQFF	TGTGCCAGCAGTGCATCCGGGAGGGCCCTATACAATGAGCAGTTCTTC
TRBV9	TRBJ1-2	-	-	CASSQSPYGYTF	TGTGCCAGCAGCCAATCCCCCTATGGCTACACCTTC
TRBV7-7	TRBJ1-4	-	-	CASSLVRSEKLFF	TGTGCCAGCAGCTTAGTGCGGAGTGAAAAACTGTTTTTT
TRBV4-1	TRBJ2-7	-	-	CASSQDSQGKGGNEQYF	TGCGCCAGCAGCCAAGACTCTCAGGGGAAAGGAGGAAACGAGCAGTACTTC
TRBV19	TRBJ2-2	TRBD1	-	CASRKGQGTNTGELFF	TGTGCCAGTAGGAAAGGACAGGGGACGAACACCGGGGAGCTGTTTTTT
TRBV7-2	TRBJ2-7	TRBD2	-	CASSRGTSGGYEQYF	TGTGCCAGCAGCCGCGGGACTAGCGGGGGTTACGAGCAGTACTTC
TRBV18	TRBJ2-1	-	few	CASSPGAVGDEQFF	TGTGCCAGCTCACCAGGGGCGGTAGGGGATGAGCAGTTCTTC
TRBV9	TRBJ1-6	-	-	CASSVGGRPAALHF	TGTGCCAGCAGCGTAGGGGGGAGGCCCGCGGCCCTCCACTTT
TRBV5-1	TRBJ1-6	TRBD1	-	CASSSGGQGRTSPLHF	TGCGCCAGCAGCTCCGGCGGACAGGGGCGGACTTCACCCCTCCACTTT
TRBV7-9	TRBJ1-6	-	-	CASSPAATGNSPLHF	TGTGCCAGCAGCCCAGCGGCAACAGGGAATTCACCCCTCCACTTT
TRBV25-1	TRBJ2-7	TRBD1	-	CASSGGGQGEFYEQYF	TGTGCCAGCAGTGGGGGGGGACAGGGTGAGTTCTACGAGCAGTACTTC
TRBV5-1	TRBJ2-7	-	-	CASTFEDSSYEQYF	TGCGCCAGCACCTTCGAAGACAGCTCCTACGAGCAGTACTTC
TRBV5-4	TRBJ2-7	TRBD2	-	CASSDGTNPYEQYF	TGTGCCAGCAGCGACGGGACTAACCCCTACGAGCAGTACTTC
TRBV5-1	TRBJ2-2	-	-	CASSTPGTTNTGELFF	TGCGCCAGCAGCACACCCGGGACAACGAACACCGGGGAGCTGTTTTTT
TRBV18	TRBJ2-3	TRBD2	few	CASSPPGLGGTDTQYF	TGTGCCAGCTCACCCCCGGGACTAGGAGGCACAGATACGCAGTATTTT
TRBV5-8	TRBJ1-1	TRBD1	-	CASFRTGGNTEAFF	TGTGCCAGTTTTAGGACAGGGGGGAACACTGAAGCTTTCTTT
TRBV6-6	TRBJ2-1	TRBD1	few	CASSPDRGSYNEQFF	TGTGCCAGCAGCCCGGACAGGGGCTCCTACAATGAGCAGTTCTTC
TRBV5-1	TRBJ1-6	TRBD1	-	CASSFQQGNSPLHF	TGCGCCAGCAGCTTTCAACAGGGGAATTCACCCCTCCACTTT
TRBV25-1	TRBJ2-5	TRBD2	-	CASSGDASGSQETQYF	TGTGCCAGCTCCGGTGATGCTAGCGGATCTCAAGAGACCCAGTACTTC
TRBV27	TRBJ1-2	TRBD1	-	CASSRDGTGGPGYTF	TGTGCCAGCAGTCGAGACGGGACAGGGGGTCCGGGCTACACCTTC
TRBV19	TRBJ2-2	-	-	CASSIGGDTGELFF	TGTGCCAGTAGTATAGGCGGGGATACCGGGGAGCTGTTTTTT
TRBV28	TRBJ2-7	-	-	CASSSPGRTYEQYF	TGTGCCAGCAGTTCTCCCGGCAGGACCTACGAGCAGTACTTC
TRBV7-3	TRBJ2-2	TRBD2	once	CASSLTGTTNTGELFF	TGTGCCAGCAGCTTAACAGGGACTACGAACACCGGGGAGCTGTTTTTT
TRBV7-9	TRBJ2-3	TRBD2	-	CASSLLTGGGRTDTQYF	TGTGCCAGCAGCTTACTTACGGGGGGGGGCCGCACAGATACGCAGTATTTT
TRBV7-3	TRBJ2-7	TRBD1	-	CASSPPGQLYEQYF	TGTGCCAGCAGCCCCCCGGGACAGCTCTACGAGCAGTACTTC
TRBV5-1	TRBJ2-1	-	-	CASSLVGAYNEQFF	TGCGCCAGCAGCTTGGTGGGGGCTTACAATGAGCAGTTCTTC
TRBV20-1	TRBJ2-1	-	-	CRRGLGDEQFF	TGCAGGAGGGGGTTGGGTGATGAGCAGTTCTTC
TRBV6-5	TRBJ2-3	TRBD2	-	CASSPLAGGTDTQYF	TGTGCCAGCAGTCCGCTAGCGGGTGGCACAGATACGCAGTATTTT
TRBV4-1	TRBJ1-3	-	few	CASSQDKGSSGGSSGNTIYF	TGCGCCAGCAGCCAAGATAAGGGGTCGTCGGGGGGGAGCTCTGGAAACACCATATATTTT
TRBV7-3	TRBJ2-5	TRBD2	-	CASSLSPSGGAETQYF	TGTGCCAGCAGCTTATCACCTAGCGGGGGGGCGGAGACCCAGTACTTC
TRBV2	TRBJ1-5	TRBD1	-	CASSFGQGYQPQHF	TGTGCCAGCAGTTTCGGACAGGGCTATCAGCCCCAGCATTTT
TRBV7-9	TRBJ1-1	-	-	CASSPWTGSTEAFF	TGTGCCAGCAGCCCGTGGACGGGGAGCACTGAAGCTTTCTTT
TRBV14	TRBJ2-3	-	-	CASSRFGTDTQYF	TGTGCCAGCAGCCGCTTCGGGACAGATACGCAGTATTTT
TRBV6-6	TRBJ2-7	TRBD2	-	CASSGTSGFSYEQYF	TGTGCCAGCAGTGGGACTAGCGGTTTCTCCTACGAGCAGTACTTC